This T cell receptor beta chain was observed in a study of shared clonotypes between healthy human individuals. Clones were sequenced by immunoSEQ multiplex PCR, and TCRdb holds only the in-frame ones, with some missing. The sample lists 2,500,000 or so clones, over 85% occurring once. Per germline, CDR1 SGHTA and CDR2 FQGTGA. With 2 bases removed from V and 2 bases from J, the gap between germline ends came to 5 bases. The CDR3 is made up of 13 amino acids. The sequenced material came from naive CD4+ T cells sorted from blood. The subset denotes: CD45RA+ positively selected. This receptor was taken from a young man in good health. The chain is built from TRBV7-3 and TRBJ2-3; no firm D call. The chain's CDR3 is CASSLEFTDTQYF. CDR3 in DNA: TGTGCCAGCAGCTTAGAATTCACAGATACGCAGTATTTT. Full variable domain (remainder filled in from reference TRBV7-3 and TRBJ2-3): GAGVSQTPSNKVTEKGKYVELRCDPISGHTALYWYRQSLGQGPEFLIYFQGTGAADDSGLPNDRFFAVRPEGSVSTLKIQRTERGDSAVYLCASSLEFTDTQYFGPGTRLTVL.